A single sample gave rise to the 20 T cell receptor beta chains below, sequenced in a study of T cell responses to AZD1222 COVID-19 vaccine. Generated by immunoSEQ multiplex PCR, the TCRdb table keeps only in-frame clones and is missing some. The repertoire holds about 70,000 clones, with about 80% as singletons. Specimen: peripheral blood, collected 28 days after the second AZD1222 dose. Receptors were obtained from an adult who received the AZD1222 COVID-19 vaccine.

By frequency in the sample, this clone is medium-sized (0.01 to 0.1%). This chain connects TRBV5-1 to TRBJ2-1, with a weak D call TRBD1 (6 bases). V was clipped by 4 bases and J by 3 bases, with 14 bases between them. Germline V gene sequence: CDR1 SGHRS, CDR2 YFSETQ. CDR3 length: 15 residues. The CDR3: CASSLQGPDYNEQFF. The CDR3 DNA reads TGCGCCAGCAGCCTACAGGGCCCTGACTACAATGAGCAGTTCTTC. Full variable domain (rest looked up from reference TRBV5-1 and TRBJ2-1): KAGVTQTPRYLIKTRGQQVTLSCSPISGHRSVSWYQQTPGQGLQFLFEYFSETQRNKGNFPGRFSGRQFSNSRSEMNVSTLELGDSALYLCASSLQGPDYNEQFFGPGTRLTVL.

Concerning this clone: Other nucleotide sequences from this sample produce the same CDR3. The V and J genes are TRBV11-2 and TRBJ1-1; D not certain. The CDR3 has 11 residues. Trimming cost V 1 base and J 7 bases, with 4 bases left between them. The germline gives CDR1 SGHAT, CDR2 FQNNGV. The CDR3 spells CASSLVFEAFF. The CDR3 DNA sequence: TGTGCCAGCAGCTTAGTTTTTGAAGCTTTCTTT.

The rearrangement joins TRBV9 to TRBJ2-7, with 8 bases identical to TRBD1. Germline V CDR1 and CDR2: SGDLS, YYNGEE. Trimming cost V 4 bases and J 2 bases; bases outside gene matches: 14. CDR3 length: 17 residues. The CDR3 DNA reads as TGTGCCAGCAGCCCCAACCCGGACAGGGCTATACCCTACGAGCAGTACTTC. Its translation: CASSPNPDRAIPYEQYF. Full variable domain (missing parts from reference TRBV9 and TRBJ2-7): DSGVTQTPKHLITATGQRVTLRCSPRSGDLSVYWYQQSLDQGLQFLIQYYNGEERAKGNILERFSAQQFPDLHSELNLSSLELGDSALYFCASSPNPDRAIPYEQYFGPGTRLTVT.

J is TRBJ1-2 and V is TRBV19; TRBD1 might be the D (5 bases). CDR3 length equals 14 residues. V lost 6 bases to trimming and J lost 5 bases, with 16 bases between them. Germline CDR1 is LNHDA and CDR2 is SQIVND (reference sequence). CDR3 loop: CASSNPGLLYGYTF. The DNA of the CDR3 is TGTGCCAGTAGCAACCCGGGACTACTATATGGCTACACCTTC.

The chain couples TRBV6-5 to TRBJ1-1, with a weak D call TRBD1 (6 bases). CDR1 MNHEY and CDR2 SVGAGI come from the germline V gene. The CDR3 spans 15 residues. V was pared by 6 bases and J by 2 bases, with 16 bases between. CDR3 region: CASSLMGGANTEAFF. CDR3 sequence (DNA): TGTGCCAGCAGCCTCATGGGGGGGGCTAACACTGAAGCTTTCTTT.

The CDR3 loop is CASSLFLAGGETQYF. In DNA form, the CDR3 reads TGTGCCAGCAGTTTGTTCCTAGCGGGGGGTGAGACCCAGTACTTC. The chain carries TRBV6-2 or TRBV6-3 and TRBJ2-5; 11 bases match TRBD2. Germline V gene data show CDR1 as MNHEY and CDR2 as SVGEGT. The V and J ends lost 4 bases and 5 bases, in that order; junction bases with no gene match: 6. The CDR3 has 15 residues.

This chain connects TRBV2 to TRBJ1-6; 7 bases fit TRBD1. The CDR3 has 14 amino acids. Germline values: CDR1 SNHLY, CDR2 FYNNEI. V shed 5 bases and J 6 bases; nucleotides not matched to a gene: 4. CDR3 nucleotide sequence: TGTGCCAGCAGTCAGGGGGACAGTAATTCACCCCTCCACTTT. Encoded protein: CASSQGDSNSPLHF.

J is TRBJ2-1 and V is TRBV19; maybe TRBD1 (6 bases). With 3 bases removed from V and 4 bases from J, the gap between germline ends came to 13 bases. The CDR3 has 15 residues. Germline V CDR1 and CDR2: LNHDA, SQIVND (reference sequence). The CDR3 DNA follows: TGTGCCAGTAGTATTAGGGCAGGGGATTACAATGAGCAGTTCTTC. This gives the protein CASSIRAGDYNEQFF.

As DNA, the CDR3 is TGTGCCAGCAGTTTGGCAGGGAATGGCTACACCTTC. It codes for CASSLAGNGYTF. This sequence joins TRBV12-3 or TRBV12-4 and TRBJ1-2; D is perhaps TRBD1 (5 bases). Trimming shortened V by 3 bases and J by 6 bases, and 8 bases separated the two germline ends. CDR3 length: 12 residues.

This clone appeared a single time. The chain uses TRBV7-9 and TRBJ1-2; weak D call: TRBD1 (6 bases). The germline CDR1 and CDR2 sequences are SEHNR and FQNEAQ (reference sequence). V gave up 3 bases and J gave up 8 bases, with 19 bases separating them. The length of the CDR3 is 15 residues. This chain's CDR3 is CASSFTRGQPYGYTF. As DNA, the CDR3 is TGTGCCAGCAGCTTTACCAGGGGCCAACCTTACGGCTACACCTTC.

This sequence joins TRBV5-1 and TRBJ1-6; the D is unclear. V lost 1 base, J lost 6 bases, and 11 bases lay in between. This CDR3 is 15 amino acids long. Germline assignment: CDR1 SGHRS and CDR2 YFSETQ. CDR3 in DNA: TGCGCCAGCAGCTTGATGGCAGGAACTAATTCACCCCTCCACTTT. As protein: CASSLMAGTNSPLHF.

This clone has just a few counts. The V and J genes are TRBV28 and TRBJ1-5; 11 bases map to TRBD1. This CDR3 is built from 15 residues. Trimming cost V 6 bases and J 6 bases; bases outside gene matches: 7. Germline CDR1 reads MDHEN; CDR2 reads SYDVKM. The CDR3 DNA reads TGTGCCAGCAGCAAGGGACAGGGGGTCGCTCAGCCCCAGCATTTT. Translation: CASSKGQGVAQPQHF.

This clone has just one count. This chain joins TRBV7-2 and TRBJ1-5; tentative D call: TRBD1 (6 bases). This CDR3 has 15 residues. Germline V lookup: CDR1 SGHTA, CDR2 FQGNSA. V was shortened by 2 bases and J by 5 bases, with 13 bases between the two germline ends. DNA for the CDR3: TGTGCCAGCAGCTTATGGGACATTGGCGATCAGCCCCAGCATTTT. Its protein product is CASSLWDIGDQPQHF.

With respect to this clone: The junction and the germline gene differ at one end; a read error may be behind it. The V call is TRBV15, the J call TRBJ2-7; 10 nucleotides align to TRBD2. Germline V gives CDR1 LNHNV, CDR2 YYDKDF (reference sequence). The CDR3 has 17 amino acids. CDR3 protein: CATSRDLASGGSSEQYF. The CDR3 DNA is TGTGCCACCAGCAGAGATTTGGCTAGCGGGGGATCCTCCGAGCAGTACTTC.

The V gene is TRBV27, the J gene TRBJ2-3; possible D gene TRBD1, 6 bases. V was trimmed by 2 bases and J by 0 bases, leaving 12 bases between them. The CDR3 consists of 16 residues. Germline lookup yields CDR1 MNHEY and CDR2 SMNVEV (reference sequence). As DNA, the CDR3 is TGTGCCAGCAGTTTAACCTGGGACACCAGCACAGATACGCAGTATTTT. Its translation: CASSLTWDTSTDTQYF.

The CDR3 is CASSVYRVGANVLTF. DNA of the CDR3: TGTGCCAGCAGCGTTTACAGGGTTGGGGCCAACGTCCTGACTTTC. The chain employs TRBV7-2 and TRBJ2-6; D perhaps matches TRBD1 (6 bases). CDR3 length equals 15 residues. The V gene lost 5 bases and the J gene lost 3 bases, with 11 bases spanning the gap. CDR1 and CDR2 (germline): SGHTA, FQGNSA.

This clone has only one observation. The J gene is TRBJ2-1, the V gene TRBV5-6, with 10 bases aligning to TRBD1. Trimming at V came to 4 bases and at J to 3 bases, leaving 4 bases not matched to a gene. The CDR3 extends over 15 amino acids. Germline values: CDR1 SGHDT, CDR2 YYEEEE. The CDR3 reads CASSRGQGSYNEQFF. The CDR3, as DNA: TGTGCCAGCAGCCGGGGACAGGGGAGCTACAATGAGCAGTTCTTC.

The count of this clone is one. The J gene is TRBJ2-5, the V gene TRBV5-5; tentative D call: TRBD2 (7 bases). This CDR3 region has 16 residues. Germline CDR1 SGHKS, CDR2 YYEKEE (reference sequence). V was trimmed by 4 bases and J by 5 bases, leaving 21 bases between them. The CDR3 protein is CASSLPRAGAGETQYF. In DNA, the CDR3 is TGTGCCAGCAGCCTCCCTCGTGCGGGGGCGGGGGAGACCCAGTACTTC.

The chain carries TRBV28 and TRBJ1-2; D gene unclear. CDR3 length: 13 amino acids. Germline V CDR1 and CDR2: MDHEN, SYDVKM. V shed 5 bases and J shed 8 bases, with 15 bases lying between them. The CDR3 region has the DNA TGTGCCAGCAGTCCAATGCCTTTAGGCGGCTACACCTTC. Translated, it gives CASSPMPLGGYTF.

The CDR3 DNA reads as TGTGCCAGTAGTACTGACAGGGGTTCCCTCACAGATACGCAGTATTTT. Protein product: CASSTDRGSLTDTQYF. This rearrangement joins TRBV19 to TRBJ2-3; 8 nucleotides align to TRBD1. Germline CDR1 is LNHDA and CDR2 is SQIVND (reference sequence). This CDR3 contains 16 residues. V was clipped by 4 bases and J by 2 bases; unmatched bases: 8.